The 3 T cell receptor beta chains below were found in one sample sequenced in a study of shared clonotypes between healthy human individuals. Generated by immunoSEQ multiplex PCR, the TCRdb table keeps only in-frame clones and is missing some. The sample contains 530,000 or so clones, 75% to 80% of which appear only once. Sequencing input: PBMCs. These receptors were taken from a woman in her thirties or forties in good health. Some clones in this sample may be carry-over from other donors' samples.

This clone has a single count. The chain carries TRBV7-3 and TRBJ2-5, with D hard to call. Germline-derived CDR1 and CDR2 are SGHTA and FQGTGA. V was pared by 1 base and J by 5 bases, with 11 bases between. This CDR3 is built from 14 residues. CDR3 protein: CASSLSGVGETQYF. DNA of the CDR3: TGTGCCAGCAGCTTAAGTGGGGTGGGGGAGACCCAGTACTTC.

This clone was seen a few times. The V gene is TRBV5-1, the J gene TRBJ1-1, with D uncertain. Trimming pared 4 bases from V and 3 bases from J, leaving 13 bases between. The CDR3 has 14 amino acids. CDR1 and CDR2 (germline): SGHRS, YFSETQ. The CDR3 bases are TGCGCCAGCAGCCTCCGGGGAGGCGACACTGAAGCTTTCTTT. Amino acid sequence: CASSLRGGDTEAFF.

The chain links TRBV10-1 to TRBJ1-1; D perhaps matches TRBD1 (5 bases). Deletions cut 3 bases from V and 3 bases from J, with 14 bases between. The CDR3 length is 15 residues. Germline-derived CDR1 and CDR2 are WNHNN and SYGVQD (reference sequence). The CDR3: CASSDRRGLDTEAFF. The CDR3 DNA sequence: TGCGCCAGCAGTGATCGTAGGGGACTAGACACTGAAGCTTTCTTT.